A selection of T cell receptor beta chains follows, all from one sample in a study of blood T cell repertoires in COVID-19. Method: immunoSEQ multiplex PCR; TCRdb's copy keeps in-frame clones and lacks some. The sample shows around 330,000 clones, about 91% of them seen only once. The sample was peripheral blood. The receptors derive from a woman aged 30 to 39 with COVID-19, enrolled during active disease. CDR3s include the opening cysteine and the closing phenylalanine or tryptophan. D genes are given only for firm matches. Some rows have no size entry. The others give once, few or many, or a class for an expanded clone.

>once|TRBJ2-1|TRBV2|TRBD2
TGTGCCAGCAGTGAAATTAAGGGACTAGCGGGGGTTGAGCAGTTCTTC
CASSEIKGLAGVEQFF
>once|TRBJ2-1|TRBV5-1|NA
TGCGCCAGCAGCTTGGCTAGCTACAATGAGCAGTTCTTC
CASSLASYNEQFF
>NA|TRBJ1-6|TRBV6-5|TRBD1
TGTGCCAGCAGCCCGAGACAGGGATATTCACCCCTCCACTTT
CASSPRQGYSPLHF
>NA|TRBJ1-3|TRBV6-5|TRBD1
TGTGGAACAGGGGGCTCTGGAAACACCATATATTTT
CGTGGSGNTIYF
>NA|TRBJ1-6|TRBV19|NA
TGTGCCAGTAGTATAGGGAGTTCACCCCTCCACTTT
CASSIGSSPLHF
>NA|TRBJ1-2|TRBV6-1|TRBD1
TGTGCCAGCAGTGAAGGACAGGGGGCCGGGTATGGCTACACCTTC
CASSEGQGAGYGYTF
>NA|TRBJ2-5|TRBV3-1/TRBV3-2|NA
TGTGCCAGCAGCCACAGGGAGACCCAGTACTTC
CASSHRETQYF
>few|TRBJ1-1|TRBV2|TRBD1
TGTGCCAGCAGGACCCCACAGGGGAAGGCTGAAGCTTTCTTT
CASRTPQGKAEAFF
>NA|TRBJ2-5|TRBV5-1|NA
TGCGCCAGCAGCTTGACGGGAGAGACCCAGTACTTC
CASSLTGETQYF
>NA|TRBJ2-4|TRBV6-5|TRBD1
TGTGCCAGCAGTTCCAACAGGGGGGTGAACATTCAGTACTTC
CASSSNRGVNIQYF
>NA|TRBJ1-1|TRBV10-2|NA
TGCGCCAGCAGTGAGTCGTTAGGGCGGGCTGAAGCTTTCTTT
CASSESLGRAEAFF
>NA|TRBJ1-1|TRBV5-1|NA
TGCGCCAGCAGCTTCGTGTGGAGTGACACTGAAGCTTTCTTT
CASSFVWSDTEAFF
>once|TRBJ1-2|TRBV4-1|NA
TGCGCCAGCAGCCAAGATCAGGTTGGCTATGGCTACACCTTC
CASSQDQVGYGYTF
>NA|TRBJ2-1|TRBV12-3/TRBV12-4|NA
TGTGCCAGCATAAGCCAGGGGCATGAGCAGTTCTTC
CASISQGHEQFF
>NA|TRBJ2-1|TRBV2|TRBD1
TGTGCCAGCAGGGGACAGGGGTTTGAGTTCTTC
CASRGQGFEFF
>NA|TRBJ1-1|TRBV19|NA
TGTGCCAGTACCTCCCGGGATAACACTGAAGCTTTCTTT
CASTSRDNTEAFF
>NA|TRBJ1-1|TRBV4-2|NA
TGTGCCAGCAGCCAAGATCTCGGACAACATGGAGCTTTCTTT
CASSQDLGQHGAFF
>NA|TRBJ1-6|TRBV21-1|NA
TGTGCCAGCAGCACCCTAGACAGGGGCGGGTCACCCCTCCACTTT
CASSTLDRGGSPLHF
>NA|TRBJ2-2|TRBV7-8|TRBD1
TGTGCCAGCAGCTTAGCCAGGACAGGGAGAACCGGGGAGCTGTTTTTT
CASSLARTGRTGELFF
>NA|TRBJ2-6|TRBV9|TRBD1
TGTGCCAGCAGCGTAGAACAGGGGGCCTCTGGGGCCAACGTCCTGACTTTC
CASSVEQGASGANVLTF
>NA|TRBJ2-1|TRBV2|NA
TGTGCCAGCAGTGAAGAAATTGTAGCCCCCGACAATGAGCAGTTCTTC
CASSEEIVAPDNEQFF
>NA|TRBJ2-1|TRBV2|TRBD2
TGTGCCAGCAGTGAAGGGGGACTAATGTACAATGAGCAGTTCTTC
CASSEGGLMYNEQFF
>NA|TRBJ1-6|TRBV5-1|TRBD1
TGCGCCAGCAGACGAGGACAGGGTCTCTCTACGGATTCACCCCTCCACTTT
CASRRGQGLSTDSPLHF
>NA|TRBJ1-2|TRBV19|TRBD1
TGTGCCAGTAGTCTTTCTTGGGACAGGGGGCGTGGCTACACCTTC
CASSLSWDRGRGYTF
>NA|TRBJ1-5|TRBV27|NA
TGTGCCAGCAGTCCTTACAGGGATCAGCCCCAGCATTTT
CASSPYRDQPQHF
>NA|TRBJ1-1|TRBV18|NA
TGTGCCAGCTCACCATATATCCCAGGCAGGACTGAAGCTTTCTTT
CASSPYIPGRTEAFF
>NA|TRBJ2-1|TRBV1|NA
TGCACCAGCAGCCCGAGGGGGGGTTGCGATGAGCAGTTCTTC
CTSSPRGGCDEQFF
>NA|TRBJ1-2|TRBV6-2/TRBV6-3|TRBD1
TGTGCCAGCAGCCTCCGGGACAGGGCTTTATCGGGCTATGGCTACACCTTC
CASSLRDRALSGYGYTF
>NA|TRBJ1-2|TRBV30|NA
TGTGCCTGGAGTGTCTGGGGGGACTATGGCTACACCTTC
CAWSVWGDYGYTF
>NA|TRBJ2-3|TRBV15|TRBD2
TGTGCCACCAGCCCCGCGGGGGGCGAGGCAGATACGCAGTATTTT
CATSPAGGEADTQYF
>NA|TRBJ1-3|TRBV6-6|NA
TGTGCCGGATTGGGACACCGTGGAAACACCATATATTTT
CAGLGHRGNTIYF
>NA|TRBJ1-6|TRBV18|TRBD1
TGTGCCAGCTCACCGGGGGACAGGGGACGAGGTTCACCCCTCCACTTT
CASSPGDRGRGSPLHF
>NA|TRBJ1-5|TRBV7-2|NA
TGTGCCAGCAGCCTCGGGGCGGGGCAAAGTAATCAGCCCCAGCATTTT
CASSLGAGQSNQPQHF
>NA|TRBJ1-1|TRBV9|TRBD1
TGTGCCAGCAGCGACGGACAGGGAACGAACACTGAAGCTTTCTTT
CASSDGQGTNTEAFF
>once|TRBJ1-2|TRBV2|TRBD1
TGTGCCAGCAGTGAAGGCCCGGGACAGGGGTACATAGGCTATGGCTACACCTTC
CASSEGPGQGYIGYGYTF
>once|TRBJ1-1|TRBV27|NA
TGTGCCAGCAGAGTTACAGGGAACACGAACACTGAAGCTTTCTTT
CASRVTGNTNTEAFF
>NA|TRBJ2-1|TRBV5-1|TRBD2
TGCGCCAGCAAATTGGTAGCGGGGGGCCCGAGCTCCTACAATGAGCAGTTCTTC
CASKLVAGGPSSYNEQFF
>NA|TRBJ1-1|TRBV29-1|NA
TGCAGCGTTGTGGGGGGTCCTGAAGCTTTCTTT
CSVVGGPEAFF
>NA|TRBJ1-6|TRBV4-1|NA
TGCGCCAGCAGCCAAGTACAAACCTATAATTCACCCCTCCACTTT
CASSQVQTYNSPLHF
>NA|TRBJ1-1|TRBV2|NA
TGTGCCAGCAGTGAAGAGGGGATGAACACTGAAGCTTTCTTT
CASSEEGMNTEAFF
>NA|TRBJ2-1|TRBV5-6|TRBD1
TGTGCCAGCAGCCCGGGACAGGCTACATACAATGAGCAGTTCTTC
CASSPGQATYNEQFF
>NA|TRBJ1-2|TRBV2|NA
TGTGCCAGCAGCACTGACAGCAATGGCTACACCTTC
CASSTDSNGYTF
>few|TRBJ2-1|TRBV2|TRBD2
TGTGCCAGCAGTGGTTCGGGAGGAGGGTCCAATGAGCAGTTCTTC
CASSGSGGGSNEQFF
>NA|TRBJ1-2|TRBV7-9|TRBD1
TGTGCCAGCAGCCAGTGGGACAGGGTAGATGGCTACACCTTC
CASSQWDRVDGYTF
>once|TRBJ1-2|TRBV18|NA
TGTGCCAGCTCACCCGGGGCAGGGGTTGGCTACACCTTC
CASSPGAGVGYTF
>NA|TRBJ1-2|TRBV5-6|TRBD1
TGTGCCAGCAGCTATGGGCAGGGGGCAGGTGGCTACACCTTC
CASSYGQGAGGYTF
>once|TRBJ2-5|TRBV5-1|TRBD2
TGCGCCAGCAGCTTGGCCGGGAGGGGGAGCCAAGAGACCCAGTACTTC
CASSLAGRGSQETQYF
>NA|TRBJ1-1|TRBV7-9|NA
TGTGCCAGCAGCTTTTTGAGCCGTGAAGCTTTCTTT
CASSFLSREAFF